This T cell receptor (beta chain) was identified in a study of blood T cell repertoires in COVID-19. Study-level background: Acute and convalescent COVID-19 samples came from the United States, Italy and Spain. T cells, B-cell-depleted T cells, or PBMCs provided the cDNA or gDNA that served as material.

Original handling: Reference gene primer amplification yielded estimated nucleated cell counts. The protocol was immunoSEQ multiplex PCR, while the TCRdb copy is restricted to in-frame clones and leaves out a portion. V, J and clone size are taken as reported in that table, and D and trimming were inferred from the DNA itself. The table has 150,000 to 250,000 clones, 85% to 95% seen once. Specimen: peripheral blood. This clonotype was obtained from a man younger than 40 with COVID-19, enrolled during active disease.

DNA of the CDR3: TGTGCCAGCAGTTACTTAGCGGGGGGAGAGACCCAGTACTTC. The encoded protein is CASSYLAGGETQYF. The chain carries TRBV28 and TRBJ2-5, with TRBD2 matching 10 bases. CDR3 length: 14 residues. Germline values: CDR1 MDHEN, CDR2 SYDVKM. J gave up 4 bases and V 4 bases, and 3 bases lay outside the gene matches.